This paragraph covers one T cell receptor beta chain sequence. A few counts support this clone. The antigen it recognizes is unknown. No per-base quality is available; no much larger clone lies one base away. Preparation of the library involved the immunoSEQ multiplex PCR assay. For the multiplex PCR, a mixture combining 60 forward primers for TCR Vbeta segments and 13 reverse primers for TCR Jbeta segments was used. A multiplex PCR assay on genomic DNA amplified the CDR3 region of rearranged TCR beta genes. The Illumina HiSeq System was used to sequence the amplified TCR beta libraries as 87-base-pair reads. The original pipeline was this. A later analysis counted about 80 million unique TCR beta chains across the 666 repertoires, and around 9.9 million of these chains were shared by at least two donors. To remove PCR and sequencing errors, raw reads were error-corrected and collapsed into unique sequences using a nearest-neighbor algorithm that merged closely related sequences. V, D and J gene segments were assigned by aligning CDR3 sequences to IMGT reference sequences. For a sequence to be retained, a match of at least six nucleotides was required to both a V gene segment and a J gene segment. A rearrangement was called productive if the CDR3 had no stop codons and remained in frame with V and J, and every other rearrangement was called non-productive. Following IMGT convention, CDR3 was defined as the stretch from the second conserved V-encoded cysteine up to the conserved J-encoded phenylalanine. In an earlier analysis of around 640 of the donors, sequences lacking an unambiguous match to a single V gene segment were excluded. In an earlier analysis of around 600 of the donors, V segments were called functional above 56.7% productive rearrangements and were called segregating when the between-donor standard deviation exceeded 5%. A statistical classification framework was built for diagnosing cytomegalovirus status from the catalog of TCR beta chain sequences. In a later analysis, TCR nucleotide sequences were compared against IMGT/GENE-DB human TR gene sequences so that V and J genes could be assigned. Using the TCRdist pipeline, a later analysis assigned CDR3 sequences along with most-parsimonious VDJ recombination scenarios. In a later analysis, each TCR beta chain was defined by its CDR3 amino acid sequence together with its V-gene family, and reads without a unique V-gene family were excluded. A later analysis removed 592 highly shared, low-generation-probability nucleotide sequences to deal with suspected cross-contamination and a sequencing artifact. For each public chain, a later analysis derived a clonal expansion index from normalized ranks of inferred template counts within each repertoire. A later analysis computed generation probabilities with a VDJ recombination model fitted to out-of-frame rearrangements, and checked the results against IGoR. Hypergeometric tests were used in a later analysis to score TCR-TCR, TCR-HLA and TCR-CMV co-occurrence, with a repertoire-size bias correction applied to the TCR pairs. In a later analysis, false discovery rates were estimated by permuting HLA or CMV assignments 20 times. A later analysis grouped co-occurring TCRs with DBSCAN, adding TCRdist sequence similarity when clustering within HLA-allele-positive subsets. Repertoires with fewer than 30,000 or more than 120,000 public chains, plus five repertoires with anomalous nucleotide sharing, were excluded from co-occurrence clustering. TCRdb obtained this table from immuneACCESS and retained in-frame rearrangements with V and J assigned. These tables miss some clones; where compared with another copy, unresolved V genes account for less than half of the shortfall, and the remainder is unexplained. V and J calls and clone size are copied from that table; D and trimming were computed from the DNA. The sample yields 200,000 to 250,000 clones; over 65% were counted once. 1% to 1.5% of the sample comes from the top ten.

The cohort comprised 666 healthy bone marrow donors. All cohort members were sampled while nominally healthy, although unrecorded immune exposures were likely present. CMV serostatus was positive for more than 250 and negative for about 50% of the roughly 700 cohort members, and was not recorded for this donor. A peripheral blood sample was provided by each donor, and peripheral blood mononuclear cells were used for TCR beta sequencing. The Qiagen DNeasy Blood Extraction Kit was used to extract genomic DNA from the blood cell samples. The source of the sample is a study of cytomegalovirus exposure and HLA in healthy donors (dated by TCRdb to the late 2010s). A note on the overall study: An earlier analysis of more than 550 of the donors reported about 260 Gb of sequence data and 95 million to 130 million unique TCR beta sequences obtained from some 170 million T cells. Class I and class II HLA loci were covered by the typing at four-digit resolution. Among the roughly 400 genotyped donors, about 85% belonged to the genetic ancestry cluster associated with self-reported Caucasian donors. The number of donors typed differed by locus, with about 620-630 for A, B, C, DRB1 and DQB1, roughly 520 for DQA1, 600 to 610 for DPA1, and around 460 for DPB1. Genome-wide SNP genotypes for about 65% of the 666 donors were used in a later genetic analysis, which treated that subset as a discovery cohort. The study was designed to test whether signatures of past pathogen exposure could be identified by cataloging public T cell receptors. Roughly five DR-DQ haplotypes were treated as single units for association and clustering because of strong linkage in the cohort. To predict cytomegalovirus infection status, the study brought together high-throughput TCR immunosequencing, statistical association of individual TCRs with disease status, and machine learning. Every repertoire in the discovery cohort had been generated on one and the same sequencing platform. A later analysis re-examined previously published TCR beta repertoires from just over 650 donors and added high-resolution HLA genotyping to investigate patterns of TCR occurrence. Among 398 genotyped donors of the cohort, an average of approximately 240,000 unique TCR beta nucleotide sequences were sequenced per donor, roughly a sixth of them non-productive. Rather than using new phenotypic data, the later analysis identified candidate immune exposures from TCR beta sequences and from how often those sequences occurred across donors. About 280 gigabases of sequencing data and 75 million to 85 million unique TCR sequences made up an early release that covered around 640 HLA-typed donors. In addition to the first cohort of hundreds of subjects, a separate validation cohort of approximately 110 different subjects was used. Using immunosequencing, the study profiled T cell repertoires from fewer than 700 subjects and related those repertoires to cytomegalovirus serostatus. To decide whether each TCR beta V gene segment behaved as functional or pseudogenic, an earlier analysis of some 580 of the donors relied on high-throughput TCR beta sequencing. Donor age, sex, ethnicity and CMV serostatus were compiled alongside the repertoire data.

There are 12 amino acids in the CDR3, from cysteine to phenylalanine inclusive. The entry retains the CDR3 DNA only, 36 bases that are in frame from base 1. Sequences MNHEY (CDR1) and SVGAGI (CDR2) are obtained from the germline V gene. V drops 2 bases and J drops 10 bases, leaving 9 bases in between. Broad study findings and their caveats: Some IMGT-functional V segments, including TRBV6-2 and TRBV6-3, could not be distinguished by the 87-base-pair reads and were therefore excluded. The cohort was sequenced for TCR beta chains only, and without alpha or paired-chain data the features that could be detected were limited. A later analysis reported that several top co-occurrence clusters appeared linked to parvovirus B19, influenza, CMV and Epstein-Barr virus. The only immune exposure information available for the cohort was CMV serostatus. Most CMV-associated TCR beta chains appeared to be HLA-restricted in a later analysis, and the HLA associations seemed to be driven largely by CMV exposure. A total of 150 or so TCR beta chains were listed by the study as associated with cytomegalovirus. Compared with the 666-donor mean, donors in an Asian-associated ancestry cluster had fewer N-insertions in productive TCRs, according to a later genetic analysis. Because some donors lacked HLA typing at each locus, the association tests relied only on the typed subset. In both the original and validation cohorts, the classifier was reported to diagnose cytomegalovirus status with high specificity and sensitivity. Linkage disequilibrium might explain the correlated functional status among segregating V segments, but an unknown experimental factor could not be ruled out. V-gene and J-gene trimming of TCR beta chains was associated with a missense DCLRE1C variant in a later genetic analysis, and the association was replicated in an independent cohort. A cluster of highly shared sequence variants was judged likely to represent a technical artifact of the sequencing pipeline. A later analysis associated 15,000 to 20,000 TCR beta sequences with specific HLA alleles at a false discovery rate of 0.05. Sequencing depth was assumed to be roughly uniform across donors in the presence/absence analyses, though that assumption may not hold. In an earlier analysis of fewer than 700 of the donors, most TCR beta V segments appeared in productive rearrangements about 87% or about 30% of the time, broadly matching IMGT annotations. Because counts were too low, some 17 rarely observed V segments, including chromosome 9 orphons, were left out of the earlier analysis of some 640 of the donors. A further reported finding was that TCR beta sequences accurately predicted the HLA-A and HLA-B alleles for most subjects in the first cohort. In a later analysis, the rate of TCR association differed among HLA loci, with DRB1 alleles having the most associated TCRs and HLA-C alleles having the fewest. The authors suggested that the approach could potentially be extended to other disease states and immunological phenotypes. In vitro tests confirmed that a few of the cytomegalovirus-associated TCR beta chains recognize cytomegalovirus antigens. Strong co-occurrence of HLA alleles, especially DR and DQ, made assigning TCR associations to individual alleles difficult. In a later analysis, HLA-associated TCR beta chains showed more clonal expansion and lower generation probabilities than non-associated chains that were equally common. Across donors, most TCR sequences were observed very rarely, whereas some public TCRs were present in many individuals.

This sequence uses TRBV6-5 and TRBJ2-1; the best D guess is TRBD2, with 6 bases matching. Sample: PBMCs. The TCR sequence derives from a human donor in good health. CDR3 reads: CASSYGRGEQFF. Here is the DNA: TGTGCCAGCAGTTACGGCCGGGGGGAGCAGTTCTTC.